This T cell receptor (beta chain) was obtained from a study of identical twins. Each CDR3 protein gets one entry after TCRdb re-called the 5' RACE reads with MiXCR. The profile shows 700,000 to 950,000 distinct CDR3 sequences, 10% to 15% of them singletons. There are many counts of this clonotype. The antigen remains unidentified. Findings and caveats of the study: Cord blood beta clonotypes that were abundant carried fewer insertions, and memory repertoires showed no such trend.

CDR3 length equals 14 residues. Germline V gene sequence: CDR1 SGHDT, CDR2 YYEEEE. Trimming stripped 2 bases from V and 3 bases from J, with 11 bases between. This sample also belongs to another study, concerning yellow fever vaccine responses in identical twins.

The specimen was PBMCs. This rearrangement joins TRBV5-6 to TRBJ1-2; tentative D call: TRBD1 (5 bases). The receptor comes from a woman younger than 30 in good health. The CDR3 coding sequence is TGTGCCAGCAGCTTCGAGGCAGGGCACTATGGCTACACCTTC. It yields the protein CASSFEAGHYGYTF.